Presented here are 28 T cell receptor beta chains from one specimen sequenced in a study of early T cells in non-severe SARS-CoV-2 infection. TCRdb redid the calling of the 5' RACE reads with MiXCR, one entry per CDR3 protein. The repertoire has roughly 28,000 distinct CDR3 sequences, under 6% of them found once; the top ten carry 5% to 5.5%. Material: whole blood. These TCRs come from an adult who was a healthcare worker with PCR-confirmed SARS-CoV-2 infection or an uninfected control (not recorded which).

This clonotype was detected many times. The V and J genes are TRBV5-1 and TRBJ2-7; TRBD1 matches at 8 bases. This CDR3 has 14 amino acids. V shed 4 bases and J 6 bases; nucleotides not matched to a gene: 9. In germline, CDR1 is SGHRS, CDR2 YFSETQ. The CDR3 protein is CASSGRTGLSEQYF. The CDR3 bases are TGCGCCAGCAGCGGACGGACAGGGTTGAGCGAGCAGTACTTC.

Ten or more counts support this clonotype. The chain has TRBV18 and TRBJ1-4, with D unclear. Trimming shortened V by 2 bases and J by 0 bases, and 7 bases separated the two germline ends. The CDR3 spans 15 residues. CDR1 is KGHSH and CDR2 is LQKENI in the germline V gene. The CDR3 reads CASSPRTATNEKLFF. The CDR3 coding sequence is TGTGCCAGCTCACCAAGGACTGCAACTAATGAAAAACTGTTTTTT.

The table lists this clonotype with a few counts. CDR3 coding DNA: TGTGCCAGCAGCTTAGGGTTTGCAGATACGCAGTATTTT. The encoded protein is CASSLGFADTQYF. This rearrangement joins TRBV7-8 to TRBJ2-3; D is unclear. The CDR3 consists of 13 residues. Deletions cut 1 base from V and 4 bases from J, with 6 bases between. The germline V gene has CDR1 SGHVS and CDR2 FQNEAQ.

This clonotype occurred many times. The rearrangement joins TRBV7-2 to TRBJ1-3, with unresolved D. CDR1 and CDR2 from the germline V gene are SGHTA and FQGNSA. CDR3 length: 12 amino acids. The V and J ends lost 2 bases and 4 bases respectively, with 3 bases between them. The CDR3 reads CASSLSGNTIYF. CDR3 nucleotides: TGTGCCAGCAGCTTATCGGGAAACACCATATATTTT.

Concerning this clonotype itself: A much larger clone lies a single base off, so this may be a read error. No conserved phenylalanine or tryptophan is present at the end of the CDR3, so a read error is the likely explanation. V and J are TRBV4-1 and TRBJ2-5; the match to TRBD1 covers 7 bases. The CDR3 totals 14 residues. V lost 1 base to trimming and J lost 2 bases; unmatched junction nucleotides: 1. CDR1 is MGHRA, CDR2 YSYEKL, per germline. In DNA form, the CDR3 reads TGCGCCAGCAGCCAAGTACAGGGGCAAGAGACCCAGTACCTC. Protein: CASSQVQGQETQYL.

In its sample, this clonotype was seen many times. V and J are TRBV6-2 or TRBV6-3 and TRBJ2-3; 7 nucleotides match TRBD2. V trimming: 1 base; J trimming: 2 bases; junction bases outside the gene matches: 3. Germline V gene lookup returns CDR1 MNHEY and CDR2 SVGEGT. There are 15 residues in the CDR3. The chain's CDR3 is CASSYFSGDTDTQYF. The CDR3 region has the DNA TGTGCCAGCAGTTACTTCAGCGGGGACACAGATACGCAGTATTTT.

This clonotype was observed many times. CDR3 residues: CAISVGTAEEEKLFF. For the CDR3, the DNA is TGTGCCATCAGTGTAGGGACCGCGGAAGAAGAAAAACTGTTTTTT. The chain has TRBV10-3 and TRBJ1-4; the D gene is possibly TRBD1 (5 bases). This CDR3 comprises 15 residues. Trimming stripped 4 bases from V and 8 bases from J, with 17 bases between. CDR1 ENHRY and CDR2 SYGVKD come from the germline V gene.

This clonotype was detected ten times or more. At one boundary the junction diverges from the germline segment, which might be a read error. The J gene is TRBJ1-4, the V gene TRBV2, with D perhaps TRBD1 (5 bases). Germline V gives CDR1 SNHLY, CDR2 FYNNEI. This CDR3 spans 11 amino acids. The CDR3 region is CASSQGPTGVF. The CDR3 nucleotides read TGTGCCAGCAGTCAGGGACCAACCGGGGTTTTT. Full variable domain (rest looked up from reference TRBV2 and TRBJ1-4): EPEVTQTPSHQVTQMGQEVILRCVPISNHLYFYWYRQILGQKVEFLVSFYNNEISEKSEIFDDQFSVERPDGSNFTLKIRSTKLEDSAMYFCASSQGPTGVFGSGTQLSVL.

This clonotype was seen ten or more times. The chain has TRBV29-1 and TRBJ2-7, with 9 bases fitting TRBD2. Germline V CDR1 and CDR2: SQVTM, ANQGSEA. CDR3 length: 13 amino acids. Trimming removed 2 bases from V and 4 bases from J; junction bases left unmatched: 3. Here the CDR3 reads CSVEPSGAYEQYF. The CDR3 DNA reads TGCAGCGTTGAACCTAGCGGGGCTTACGAGCAGTACTTC.

The DNA of the CDR3 is TGTGCCAGCAGCCGGACAGGGCCAAGCTCCTACGAGCAGTACTTC. Its protein product is CASSRTGPSSYEQYF. The chain combines TRBV6-5 with TRBJ2-7; TRBD1 agrees at 8 bases. Germline lookup yields CDR1 MNHEY and CDR2 SVGAGI. The CDR3 covers 15 residues. V trimming: 6 bases; J trimming: 0 bases; junction bases outside the gene matches: 7.

This clonotype was observed a handful of times. The rearrangement uses TRBV7-9 and TRBJ2-1; TRBD2 matches 11 bases. CDR1 is SEHNR, CDR2 FQNEAQ, per germline (reference sequence). With 4 bases clipped from V and 3 bases from J, the junction kept 2 bases outside the gene matches. The length of the CDR3 is 15 residues. The CDR3 protein is CASSWGLAVYNEQFF. The CDR3 bases are TGTGCCAGCAGCTGGGGACTAGCGGTCTACAATGAGCAGTTCTTC. Full variable domain (rest looked up from reference TRBV7-9 and TRBJ2-1): DTGVSQNPRHKITKRGQNVTFRCDPISEHNRLYWYRQTLGQGPEFLTYFQNEAQLEKSRLLSDRFSAERPKGSFSTLEIQRTEQGDSAMYLCASSWGLAVYNEQFFGPGTRLTVL.

In its sample, this clonotype was seen a few times. The rearrangement joins TRBV6-4 to TRBJ1-1; no clear D gene. This CDR3 is 13 amino acids long. Per the germline V gene, CDR1 is MRHNA and CDR2 is SNTAGT. Trimming left V 0 bases short and J 1 base short, with 3 bases between. This CDR3 reads CASSDSANTEAFF. CDR3 nucleotides: TGTGCCAGCAGTGACTCGGCGAACACTGAAGCTTTCTTT.

The gene calls are TRBV29-1 and TRBJ2-2; TRBD1 agrees at 7 bases. The CDR3 runs 12 residues. J gave up 4 bases and V 6 bases, and 2 bases lay outside the gene matches. CDR1 and CDR2 from the germline V gene are SQVTM and ANQGSEA. CDR3 sequence: CSVDRATGELFF. The CDR3 DNA reads TGCAGCGTAGACAGGGCCACCGGGGAGCTGTTTTTT.

In this sample, this clonotype turned up many times. The chain joins TRBV5-6 to TRBJ1-1; possibly TRBD1 for D (6 bases). V shed 2 bases and J shed 9 bases, with 26 bases lying between them. Germline CDR1 and CDR2: SGHDT and YYEEEE. The CDR3 consists of 17 residues. This CDR3 is CASSFTGKRLGTDQAFF. For the CDR3, the DNA is TGTGCCAGCAGCTTTACAGGGAAGCGGCTGGGCACTGACCAAGCTTTCTTT.

This clonotype appeared many times. The V and J genes are TRBV10-3 and TRBJ2-7; a weak D match, TRBD1 (6 bases). V was cut by 5 bases and J by 8 bases, with 10 bases left in between. This CDR3 comprises 11 residues. Germline V CDR1 and CDR2: ENHRY, SYGVKD. The CDR3 DNA is TGTGCCATCAGTTGGACAGATCAGCAGTACTTC. Its protein is CAISWTDQQYF.

There are many counts of this clonotype. V is TRBV7-3 and J is TRBJ2-1, with a weak D call TRBD2 (5 bases). Deletions cut 4 bases from V and 9 bases from J, with 16 bases between. The CDR3 extends over 14 amino acids. Germline CDR1 reads SGHTA; CDR2 reads FQGTGA. The CDR3 region has the DNA TGTGCCAGCAGCTGGTATCACGGCAGCGGTGAGCAGTTCTTC. The encoded protein is CASSWYHGSGEQFF.

This clonotype was seen ten or more times. CDR3 amino acids: CASSLGGRDRSSYEQYF. CDR3 bases: TGCGCCAGCAGCTTGGGGGGCCGGGACAGGAGCTCCTACGAGCAGTACTTC. The genes are TRBV5-1 and TRBJ2-7; 8 bases line up with TRBD1. Germline V gene lookup returns CDR1 SGHRS and CDR2 YFSETQ. Trimming took 0 bases from V and 0 from J; bases not matched to a gene: 8. The CDR3 has 17 residues.

This clonotype was recorded a few times. The J gene is TRBJ1-4, the V gene TRBV3-1, with D tentatively TRBD1 (5 bases). V lost 3 bases and J lost 5, with 13 bases in between. The CDR3 has 15 amino acids. CDR1 LGHDT and CDR2 YNNKEL come from the germline V gene (reference sequence). CDR3 region: CASSHFGDRNEKLFF. CDR3 DNA sequence: TGTGCCAGCAGCCATTTTGGGGACCGGAATGAAAAACTGTTTTTT.

In its sample, this clonotype was seen many times. The gene calls are TRBV12-3 or TRBV12-4 and TRBJ2-3, with 7 bases matching TRBD1. J lost 8 bases, V lost 6 bases, and 11 bases had no gene match. The CDR3 contains 14 residues. The CDR3 here is CASRMTGRPGTQYF. The CDR3 nucleotides are TGTGCCAGCAGGATGACAGGGCGGCCCGGTACGCAGTATTTT.

This clonotype was found a few times. The chain carries TRBV11-3 and TRBJ2-5, with 7 bases aligning to TRBD1. Germline CDR1 is SGHNT and CDR2 is YENEEA. The CDR3 runs to 15 residues. Trimming removed 5 bases from V and 10 bases from J; junction bases left unmatched: 16. CDR3 bases: TGTGCCAGCAGCCCCGTCGGGACAGCCGCCCCCCACCAGTACTTC. Translation: CASSPVGTAAPHQYF.

This clonotype was detected many times. CDR3 in amino acids: CASSEPTLGRLSEQYF. In DNA form, the CDR3 reads TGTGCCAGCAGTGAACCGACCTTGGGACGGTTGAGTGAGCAGTACTTC. This chain joins TRBV6-1 and TRBJ2-7; D assignment may be TRBD1 or TRBD2 (5 bases each). V lost 2 bases, J lost 7 bases, and 21 bases lay in between. This CDR3 is built from 16 residues. Germline V gene sequence: CDR1 MNHNS, CDR2 SASEGT.

This clonotype showed up many times. The chain links TRBV19 to TRBJ1-5, with a possible D match to TRBD1 (6 bases). This CDR3 comprises 15 residues. Germline loops: CDR1 LNHDA, CDR2 SQIVND (reference sequence). Trimming removed 5 bases at V and 6 bases at J, with 17 bases between. In DNA, the CDR3 is TGTGCCAGTAGTTACACCGGGGGGGCGAGTCAGCCCCAGCATTTT. This gives the protein CASSYTGGASQPQHF.

This clonotype was counted at least ten times. This chain connects TRBV20-1 to TRBJ2-5; 11 bases map to TRBD2. V shed 5 bases and J 6 bases; nucleotides not matched to a gene: 5. The CDR3 covers 13 residues. Germline values: CDR1 DFQATT, CDR2 SNEGSKA (reference sequence). CDR3 region: CSAVAGGGKTQYF. Written as DNA, the CDR3 is TGCAGTGCTGTAGCGGGAGGGGGCAAGACCCAGTACTTC.

Note on this clonotype: Because the CDR3 is missing its conserved closing phenylalanine or tryptophan, this is likely a read error. The genes are TRBV20-1 and TRBJ2-5; 7 bases are shared with TRBD2. There are 16 residues in the CDR3. The V and J ends lost 3 bases and 1 base, in that order; junction bases with no gene match: 11. CDR1 and CDR2 from the germline V gene are DFQATT and SNEGSKA (reference sequence). In DNA form, the CDR3 reads TGCAGTGCTAGCCCTCTCCCGGGCGGGGGCCAAGAGACCCAGTACTCC. Protein product: CSASPLPGGGQETQYS.

The genes are TRBV10-3 and TRBJ2-7, with 8 nucleotides matching TRBD1. The germline V gene encodes CDR1 ENHRY and CDR2 SYGVKD. J was trimmed by 6 bases and V by 10 bases; bases with no gene match: 17. The CDR3 consists of 15 residues. The CDR3 reads CATFERGQGAGEQYF. CDR3 in DNA: TGTGCCACTTTTGAGCGCGGGCAGGGGGCTGGCGAGCAGTACTTC.

This clonotype was detected many times. The chain has TRBV5-1 and TRBJ2-7; 9 nucleotides match TRBD1. The germline V gene has CDR1 SGHRS and CDR2 YFSETQ. The CDR3 sequence is 14 residues long. The CDR3 spells CATSRGTGSYEQYF. CDR3 sequence (DNA): TGCGCTACTAGCAGGGGGACAGGGAGCTACGAGCAGTACTTC. The full variable domain, its missing parts supplied by reference TRBV5-1 and TRBJ2-7, is KAGVTQTPRYLIKTRGQQVTLSCSPISGHRSVSWYQQTPGQGLQFLFEYFSETQRNKGNFPGRFSGRQFSNSRSEMNVSTLELGDSALYLCATSRGTGSYEQYFGPGTRLTVT.

This clonotype was recorded many times. The J gene is TRBJ1-6, the V gene TRBV7-9, with TRBD1 identical over 9 bases. The junction had 4 bases not matched to a gene; V was cut back by 0 bases and J by 10 bases. The CDR3 has 15 residues. The V gene's germline CDR1 is SEHNR and CDR2 FQNEAQ (reference sequence). DNA for the CDR3: TGTGCCAGCAGCTTAGCACAGGGGGCTGGCTCACCCCTCCACTTT. Translating gives CASSLAQGAGSPLHF.

At least ten counts were recorded for this clonotype. The V and J genes are TRBV20-1 and TRBJ1-1; 9 bases map to TRBD1. This CDR3 comprises 14 residues. The V and J ends lost 3 bases and 6 bases, in that order; junction bases with no gene match: 8. CDR1 and CDR2 (germline): DFQATT, SNEGSKA (reference sequence). The DNA of the CDR3 is TGCAGTGCTAGGCGGGACAGGGACGGTCCTGAAGCTTTCTTT. It yields the protein CSARRDRDGPEAFF.